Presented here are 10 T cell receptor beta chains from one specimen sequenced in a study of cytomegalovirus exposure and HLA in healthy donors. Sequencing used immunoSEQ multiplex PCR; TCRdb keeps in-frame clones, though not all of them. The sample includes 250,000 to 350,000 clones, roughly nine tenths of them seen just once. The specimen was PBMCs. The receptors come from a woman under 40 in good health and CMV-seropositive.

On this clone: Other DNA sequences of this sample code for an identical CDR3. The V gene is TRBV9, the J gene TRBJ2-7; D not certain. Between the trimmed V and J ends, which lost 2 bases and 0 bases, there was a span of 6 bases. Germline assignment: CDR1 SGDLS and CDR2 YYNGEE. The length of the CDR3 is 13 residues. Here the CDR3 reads CASSVESSYEQYF. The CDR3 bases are TGTGCCAGCAGCGTTGAGAGCTCCTACGAGCAGTACTTC.

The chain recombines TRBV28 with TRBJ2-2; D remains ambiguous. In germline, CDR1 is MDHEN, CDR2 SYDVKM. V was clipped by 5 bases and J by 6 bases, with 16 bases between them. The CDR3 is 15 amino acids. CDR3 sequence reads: CASSHITVLPGELFF. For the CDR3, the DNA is TGTGCCAGCAGTCACATCACAGTACTCCCCGGGGAGCTGTTTTTT.

CDR3 in DNA: TGCGCCAGCAGCTTACGGGAGGGCGCAGATACGCAGTATTTT. It yields the protein CASSLREGADTQYF. The J gene is TRBJ2-3, the V gene TRBV5-1; 8 positions agree with TRBD2. With V trimmed by 2 bases and J by 4 bases, 3 bases remained unmatched. The V gene's germline CDR1 is SGHRS and CDR2 YFSETQ. The CDR3 contains 14 residues. The variable domain in full, with the rest retrieved from reference TRBV5-1 and TRBJ2-3, is KAGVTQTPRYLIKTRGQQVTLSCSPISGHRSVSWYQQTPGQGLQFLFEYFSETQRNKGNFPGRFSGRQFSNSRSEMNVSTLELGDSALYLCASSLREGADTQYFGPGTRLTVL.

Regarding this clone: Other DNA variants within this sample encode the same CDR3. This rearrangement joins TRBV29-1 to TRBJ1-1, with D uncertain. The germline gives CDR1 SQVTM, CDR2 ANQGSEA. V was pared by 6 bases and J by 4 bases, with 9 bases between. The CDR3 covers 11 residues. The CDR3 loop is CSVPTGTEAFF. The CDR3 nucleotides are TGCAGCGTCCCTACGGGCACTGAAGCTTTCTTT.

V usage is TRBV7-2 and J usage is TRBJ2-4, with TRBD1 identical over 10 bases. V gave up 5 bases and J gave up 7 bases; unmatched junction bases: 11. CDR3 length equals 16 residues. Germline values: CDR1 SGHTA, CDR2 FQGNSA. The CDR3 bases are TGTGCCAGCAGCGCTACCGGGACAGGGGTCAACAACATTCAGTACTTC. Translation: CASSATGTGVNNIQYF.

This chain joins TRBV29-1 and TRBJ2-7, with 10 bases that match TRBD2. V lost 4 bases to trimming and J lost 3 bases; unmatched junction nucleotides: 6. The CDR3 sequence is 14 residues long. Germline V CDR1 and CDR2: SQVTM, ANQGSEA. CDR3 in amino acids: CSVATGTSVYEQYF. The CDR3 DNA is TGCAGCGTTGCCACAGGGACTAGCGTCTACGAGCAGTACTTC.

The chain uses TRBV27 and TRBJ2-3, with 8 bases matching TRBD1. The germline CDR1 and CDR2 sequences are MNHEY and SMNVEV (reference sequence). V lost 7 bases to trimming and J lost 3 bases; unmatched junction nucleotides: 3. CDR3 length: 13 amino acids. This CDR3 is CASIRTGTDTQYF. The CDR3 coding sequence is TGTGCCAGCATCCGGACAGGGACAGATACGCAGTATTTT.

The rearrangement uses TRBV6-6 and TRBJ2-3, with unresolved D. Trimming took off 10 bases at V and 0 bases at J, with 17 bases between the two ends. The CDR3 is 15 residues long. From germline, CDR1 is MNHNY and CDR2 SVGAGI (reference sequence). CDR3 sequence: CATQIRSGSTDTQYF. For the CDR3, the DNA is TGTGCCACCCAAATTAGGTCTGGAAGCACAGATACGCAGTATTTT.

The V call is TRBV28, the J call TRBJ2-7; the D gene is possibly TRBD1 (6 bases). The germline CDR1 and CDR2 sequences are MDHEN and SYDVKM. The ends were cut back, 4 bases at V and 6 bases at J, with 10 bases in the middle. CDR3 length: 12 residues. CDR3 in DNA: TGTGCCAGCAGTTACCAGGGGCGCGAGCAGTACTTC. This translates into CASSYQGREQYF.

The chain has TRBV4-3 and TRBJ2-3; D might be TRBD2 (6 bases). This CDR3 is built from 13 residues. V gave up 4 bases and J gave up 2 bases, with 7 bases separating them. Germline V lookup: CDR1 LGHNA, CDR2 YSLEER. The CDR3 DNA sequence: TGCGCCAGCAGCCGGGACTTCACAGATACGCAGTATTTT. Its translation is CASSRDFTDTQYF.